The clone carrying this T cell receptor beta chain occurred once. Its target is not known. Libraries were prepared by immunoSEQ multiplex PCR; TCRdb keeps only in-frame clonotypes and omits some of them. The data contain roughly 60,000 clones, less than 95% of them singletons. This record belongs to a study of OX40 agonist ivuxolimab in advanced cancers. Study overall: The dose-escalation cohort had hepatocellular carcinoma, melanoma, renal cell or head and neck cancer. Under the entry rules, prior anti-PD-1, anti-PD-L1 or anti-CTLA-4 therapy was allowed, and approximately 40% had some.

Study-wide points: Normalized T-cell clonal expansion was also low in some nonresponders. Clonal expansion was among the lowest in partial responders at 0.1-3.0 mg/kg, especially CD8+.

The germline V gene encodes CDR1 SQVTM and CDR2 ANQGSEA. The CDR3 consists of 14 residues. Trimming took 7 bases from V and 4 from J; bases not matched to a gene: 11. This chain uses TRBV29-1 with TRBJ2-3, with TRBD1 matching over 7 bases. Here the sequenced sample was CD4+ or CD8+ T cells sorted from blood, taken in a trial of the OX40 agonist ivuxolimab. The receptor's source is an adult with an advanced solid tumor such as melanoma, head and neck, liver or kidney cancer. The CDR3 sequence is CSAPRQGGADTQYF. For the CDR3, the DNA is TGCAGCGCTCCCCGACAGGGTGGCGCAGATACGCAGTATTTT.